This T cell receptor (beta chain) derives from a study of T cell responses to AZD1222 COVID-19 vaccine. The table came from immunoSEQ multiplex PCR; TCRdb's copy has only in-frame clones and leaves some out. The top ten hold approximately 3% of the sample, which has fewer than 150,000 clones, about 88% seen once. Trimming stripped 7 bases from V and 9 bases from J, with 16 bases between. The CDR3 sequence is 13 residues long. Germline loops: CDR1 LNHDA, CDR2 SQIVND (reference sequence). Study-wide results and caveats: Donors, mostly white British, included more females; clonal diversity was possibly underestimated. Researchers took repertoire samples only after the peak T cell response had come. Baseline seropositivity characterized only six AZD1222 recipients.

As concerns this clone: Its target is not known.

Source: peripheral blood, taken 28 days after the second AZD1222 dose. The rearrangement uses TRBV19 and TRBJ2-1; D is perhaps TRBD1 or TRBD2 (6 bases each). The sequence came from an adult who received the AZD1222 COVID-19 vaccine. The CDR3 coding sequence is TGTGCCAGTAATGGGGGGCCAGTAGGTGAGCAGTTCTTC. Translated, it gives CASNGGPVGEQFF.